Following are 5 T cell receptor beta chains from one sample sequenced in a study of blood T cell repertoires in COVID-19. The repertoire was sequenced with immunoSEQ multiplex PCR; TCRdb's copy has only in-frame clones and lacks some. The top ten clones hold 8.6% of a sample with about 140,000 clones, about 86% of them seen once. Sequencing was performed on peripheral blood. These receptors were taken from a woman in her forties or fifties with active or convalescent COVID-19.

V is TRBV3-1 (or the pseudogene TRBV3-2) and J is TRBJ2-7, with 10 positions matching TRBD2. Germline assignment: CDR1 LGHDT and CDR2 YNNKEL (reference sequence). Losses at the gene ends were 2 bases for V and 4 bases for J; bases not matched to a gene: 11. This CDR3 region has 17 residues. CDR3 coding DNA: TGTGCCAGCAGCCAACGCGAGTGGTCTAGCGGGAGTTACGAGCAGTACTTC. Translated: CASSQREWSSGSYEQYF.

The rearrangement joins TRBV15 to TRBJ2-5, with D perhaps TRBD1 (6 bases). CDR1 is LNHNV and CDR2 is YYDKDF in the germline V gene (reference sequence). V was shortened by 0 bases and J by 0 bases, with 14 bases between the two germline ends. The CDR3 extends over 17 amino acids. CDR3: CATSRDLNRVYQETQYF. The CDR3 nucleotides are TGTGCCACCAGCAGAGATCTGAACAGGGTGTACCAAGAGACCCAGTACTTC.

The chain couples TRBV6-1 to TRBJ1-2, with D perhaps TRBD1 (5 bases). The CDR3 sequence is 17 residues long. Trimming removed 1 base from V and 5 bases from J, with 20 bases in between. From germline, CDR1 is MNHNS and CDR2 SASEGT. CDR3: CASSEVVQGRIWYGYTF. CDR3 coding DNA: TGTGCCAGCAGTGAAGTGGTCCAGGGCCGCATTTGGTATGGCTACACCTTC.

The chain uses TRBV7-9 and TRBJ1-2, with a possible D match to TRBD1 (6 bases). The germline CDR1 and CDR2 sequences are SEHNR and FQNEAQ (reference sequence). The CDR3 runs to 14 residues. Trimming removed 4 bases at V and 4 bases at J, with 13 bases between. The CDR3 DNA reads TGTGCCAGCAGCTCACAGGGAATATCCTATGGCTACACCTTC. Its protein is CASSSQGISYGYTF.

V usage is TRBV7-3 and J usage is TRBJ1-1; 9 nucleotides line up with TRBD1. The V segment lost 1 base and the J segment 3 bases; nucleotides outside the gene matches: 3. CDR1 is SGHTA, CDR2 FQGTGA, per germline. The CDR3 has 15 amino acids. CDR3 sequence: CASSLRGQGYTEAFF. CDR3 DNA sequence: TGTGCCAGCAGCTTAAGAGGACAGGGGTACACTGAAGCTTTCTTT.